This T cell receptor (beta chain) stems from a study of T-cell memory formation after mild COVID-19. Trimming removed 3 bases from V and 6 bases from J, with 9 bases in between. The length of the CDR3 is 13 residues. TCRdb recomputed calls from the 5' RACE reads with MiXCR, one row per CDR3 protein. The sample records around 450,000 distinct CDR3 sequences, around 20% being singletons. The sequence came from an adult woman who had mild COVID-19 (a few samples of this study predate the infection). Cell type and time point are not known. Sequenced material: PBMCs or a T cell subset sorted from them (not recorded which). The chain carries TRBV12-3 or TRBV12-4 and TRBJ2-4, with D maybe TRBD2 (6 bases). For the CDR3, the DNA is TGTGCCAGCAGTTTTGCCGGGAGAAACATTCAGTACTTC. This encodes CASSFAGRNIQYF.